This T cell receptor (beta chain) was observed in a study of T-cell memory formation after mild COVID-19. UMIs and sample barcodes were carried by the TCR alpha and TCR beta cDNA libraries that 5'RACE produced using constant-segment primers. MiXCR was run by TCRdb on the 5' RACE reads, yielding one entry per CDR3 protein. The sample includes under 350,000 distinct CDR3 sequences, roughly 16% of them seen just once. Comments on this clonotype: Its antigen is currently unknown.

Findings of the study overall: Pre-infection memory showed some responding clones, and this suggested that cross-reactive memory joined. The main location of contracting CD4+ clones was CM and EM, and that of contracting CD8+ clones was EMRA.

The sequenced material came from PBMCs or a T cell subset sorted from them (not recorded which). This TCR was recovered from a man between 18 and 29 years old who had mild COVID-19 (a few samples of this study predate the infection). Cell type and time point are not known.

The CDR3 nucleotides read TGTGCCAGCTCACTTGAAGGCGGAGACACCATATATTTT. This sequence encodes CASSLEGGDTIYF. The V gene is TRBV18, the J gene TRBJ1-3; D is undetermined. Germline V gene data show CDR1 as KGHSH and CDR2 as LQKENI. The CDR3 extends over 13 amino acids. Trimming left V 4 bases short and J 8 bases short, with 12 bases between.